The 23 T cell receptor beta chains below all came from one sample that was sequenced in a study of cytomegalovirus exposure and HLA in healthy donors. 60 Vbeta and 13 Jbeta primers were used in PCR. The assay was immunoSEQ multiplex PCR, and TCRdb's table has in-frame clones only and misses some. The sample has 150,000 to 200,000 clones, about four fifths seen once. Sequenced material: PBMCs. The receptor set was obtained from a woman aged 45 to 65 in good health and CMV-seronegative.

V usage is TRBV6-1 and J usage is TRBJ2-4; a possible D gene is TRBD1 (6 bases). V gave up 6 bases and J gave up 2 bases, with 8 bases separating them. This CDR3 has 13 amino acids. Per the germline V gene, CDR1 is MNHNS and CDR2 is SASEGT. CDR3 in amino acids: CASRGGPKNIQYF. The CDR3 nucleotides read TGTGCCAGCAGAGGGGGACCCAAAAACATTCAGTACTTC.

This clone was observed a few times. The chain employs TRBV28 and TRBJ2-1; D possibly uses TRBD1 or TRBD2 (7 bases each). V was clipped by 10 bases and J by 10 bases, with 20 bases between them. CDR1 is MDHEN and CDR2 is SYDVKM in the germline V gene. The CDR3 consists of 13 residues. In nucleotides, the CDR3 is TGTGCCATCAGGGGGGGAGGGAGGAGAGAGCAGTTCTTC. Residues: CAIRGGGRREQFF.

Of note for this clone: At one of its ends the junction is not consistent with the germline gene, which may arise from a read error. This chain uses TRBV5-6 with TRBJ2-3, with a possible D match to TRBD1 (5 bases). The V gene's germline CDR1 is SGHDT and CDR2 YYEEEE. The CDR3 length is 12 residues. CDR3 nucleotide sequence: TGTGCCAGCAGCTTGGCTACAGGTACGCAGTATTTT. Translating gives CASSLATGTQYF.

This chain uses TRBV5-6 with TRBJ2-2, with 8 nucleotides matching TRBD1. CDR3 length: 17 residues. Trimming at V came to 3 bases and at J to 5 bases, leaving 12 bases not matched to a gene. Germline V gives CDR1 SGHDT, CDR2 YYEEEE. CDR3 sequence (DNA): TGTGCCAGCAGCTCGTTATTGGACAGGGCGGGGACCGGGGAGCTGTTTTTT. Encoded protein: CASSSLLDRAGTGELFF.

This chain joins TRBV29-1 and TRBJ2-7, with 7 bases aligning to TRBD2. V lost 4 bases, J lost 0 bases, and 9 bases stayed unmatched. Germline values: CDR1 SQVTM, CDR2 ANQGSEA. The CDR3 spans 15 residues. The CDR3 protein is CSVVDERGSSYEQYF. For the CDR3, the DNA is TGCAGCGTTGTAGACGAGCGGGGAAGCTCCTACGAGCAGTACTTC.

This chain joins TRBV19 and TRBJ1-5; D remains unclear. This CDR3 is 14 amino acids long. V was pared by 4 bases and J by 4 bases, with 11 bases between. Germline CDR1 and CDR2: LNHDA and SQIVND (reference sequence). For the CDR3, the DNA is TGTGCCAGTAGTAACCCCTCGGGGAATCAGCCCCAGCATTTT. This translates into CASSNPSGNQPQHF.

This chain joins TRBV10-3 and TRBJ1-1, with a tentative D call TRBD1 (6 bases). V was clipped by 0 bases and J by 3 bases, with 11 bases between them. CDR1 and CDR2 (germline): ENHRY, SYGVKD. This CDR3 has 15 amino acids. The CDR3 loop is CAISESGRGDTEAFF. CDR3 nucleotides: TGTGCCATCAGTGAGTCGGGCAGGGGCGACACTGAAGCTTTCTTT.

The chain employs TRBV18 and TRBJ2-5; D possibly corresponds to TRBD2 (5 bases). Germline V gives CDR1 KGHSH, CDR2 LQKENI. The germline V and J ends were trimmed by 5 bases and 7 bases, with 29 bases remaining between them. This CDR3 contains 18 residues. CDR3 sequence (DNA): TGTGCCAGCTCATCACTTACTAGGACGAAGGTGGCTGTAGGGACCCAGTACTTC. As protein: CASSSLTRTKVAVGTQYF.

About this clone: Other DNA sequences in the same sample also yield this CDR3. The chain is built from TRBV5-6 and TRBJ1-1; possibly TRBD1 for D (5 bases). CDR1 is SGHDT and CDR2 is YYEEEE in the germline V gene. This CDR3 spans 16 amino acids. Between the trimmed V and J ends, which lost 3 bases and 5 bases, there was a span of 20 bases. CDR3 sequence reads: CASSSLGGTGGTEAFF. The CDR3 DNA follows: TGTGCCAGCAGCTCCCTCGGGGGGACGGGGGGGACTGAAGCTTTCTTT.

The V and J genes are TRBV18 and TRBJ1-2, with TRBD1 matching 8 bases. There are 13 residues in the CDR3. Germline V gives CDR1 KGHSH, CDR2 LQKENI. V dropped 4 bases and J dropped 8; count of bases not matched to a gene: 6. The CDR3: CASSRLTGEGYTF. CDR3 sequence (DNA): TGTGCCAGCTCACGCTTGACAGGGGAGGGCTACACCTTC.

CDR3 sequence reads: CASSYIVLETAGTGDYEQYF. The CDR3 coding sequence is TGTGCCAGCAGTTACATTGTTTTAGAAACGGCCGGGACAGGGGACTACGAGCAGTACTTC. This chain links TRBV6-8 with TRBJ2-7; 10 bases fit TRBD1. CDR1 MNHGY and CDR2 SAAAGT come from the germline V gene. The junction had 19 bases not matched to a gene; V was cut back by 2 bases and J by 3 bases. The CDR3 is 20 amino acids.

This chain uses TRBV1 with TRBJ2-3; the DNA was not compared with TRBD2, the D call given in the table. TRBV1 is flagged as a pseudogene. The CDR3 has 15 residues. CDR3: CTSSQDLNHGNTQYF. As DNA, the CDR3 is TGCACCAGCAGCCAAGATTTAAACCACGGGAATACGCAGTATTTT.

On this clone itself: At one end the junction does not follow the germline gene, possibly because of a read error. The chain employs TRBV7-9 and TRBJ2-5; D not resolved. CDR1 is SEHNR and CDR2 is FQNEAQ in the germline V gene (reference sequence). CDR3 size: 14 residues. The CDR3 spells CSSIPGQAKETQYF. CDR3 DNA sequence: TGTTCCAGCATCCCCGGTCAGGCTAAAGAGACCCAGTACTTC.

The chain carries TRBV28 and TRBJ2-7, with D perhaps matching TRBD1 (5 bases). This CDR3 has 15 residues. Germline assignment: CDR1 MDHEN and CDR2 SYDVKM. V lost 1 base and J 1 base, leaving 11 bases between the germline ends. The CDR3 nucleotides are TGTGCCAGCAGTTTATTGACAGTGGGATCCTACGAGCAGTACTTC. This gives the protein CASSLLTVGSYEQYF.

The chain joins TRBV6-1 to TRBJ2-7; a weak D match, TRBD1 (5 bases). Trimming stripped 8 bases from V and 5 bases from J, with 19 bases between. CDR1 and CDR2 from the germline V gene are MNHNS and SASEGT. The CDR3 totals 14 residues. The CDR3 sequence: CASWGWQGHHEQYF. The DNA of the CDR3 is TGTGCCAGCTGGGGTTGGCAGGGCCACCACGAGCAGTACTTC.

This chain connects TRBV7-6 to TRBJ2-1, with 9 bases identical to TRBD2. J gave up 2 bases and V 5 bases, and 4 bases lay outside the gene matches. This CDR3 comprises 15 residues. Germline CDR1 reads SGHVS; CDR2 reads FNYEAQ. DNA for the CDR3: TGTGCCAGCAGCACCAGCGGGAGGCCCTACAATGAGCAGTTCTTC. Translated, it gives CASSTSGRPYNEQFF. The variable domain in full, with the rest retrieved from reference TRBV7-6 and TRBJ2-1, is GAGVSQSPRYKVTKRGQDVALRCDPISGHVSLYWYRQALGQGPEFLTYFNYEAQQDKSGLPNDRFSAERPEGSISTLTIQRTEQRDSAMYRCASSTSGRPYNEQFFGPGTRLTVL.

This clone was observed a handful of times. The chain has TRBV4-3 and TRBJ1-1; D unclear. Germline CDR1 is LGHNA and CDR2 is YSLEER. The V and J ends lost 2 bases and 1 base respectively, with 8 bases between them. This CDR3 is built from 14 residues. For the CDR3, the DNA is TGCGCCAGCAGCCAATACGGGTCGAACACTGAAGCTTTCTTT. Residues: CASSQYGSNTEAFF.

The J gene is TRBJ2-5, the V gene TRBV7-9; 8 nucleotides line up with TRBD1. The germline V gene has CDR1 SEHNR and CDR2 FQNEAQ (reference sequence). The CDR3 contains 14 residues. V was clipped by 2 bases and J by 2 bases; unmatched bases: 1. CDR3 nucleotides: TGTGCCAGCAGCTTATGGACAGGGCAAGAGACCCAGTACTTC. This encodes CASSLWTGQETQYF.

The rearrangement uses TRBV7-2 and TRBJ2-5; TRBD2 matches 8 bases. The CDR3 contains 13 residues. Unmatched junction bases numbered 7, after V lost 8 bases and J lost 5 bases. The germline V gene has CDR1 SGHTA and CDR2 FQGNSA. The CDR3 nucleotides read TGTGCCAGCCTACGGGGGGGATTGGAGACCCAGTACTTC. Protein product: CASLRGGLETQYF.

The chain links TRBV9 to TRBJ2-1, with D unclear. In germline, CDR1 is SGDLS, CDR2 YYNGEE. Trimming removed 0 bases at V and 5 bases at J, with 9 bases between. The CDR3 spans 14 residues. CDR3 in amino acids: CASSVGGTNNEQFF. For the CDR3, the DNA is TGTGCCAGCAGCGTAGGCGGAACGAACAATGAGCAGTTCTTC.

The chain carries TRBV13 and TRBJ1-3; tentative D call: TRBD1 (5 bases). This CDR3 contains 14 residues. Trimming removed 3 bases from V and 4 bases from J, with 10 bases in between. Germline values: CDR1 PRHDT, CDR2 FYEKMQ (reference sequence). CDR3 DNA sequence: TGTGCCAGCAGCTTGGCAGGGCTCGGAAACACCATATATTTT. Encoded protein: CASSLAGLGNTIYF.

The CDR3 loop is CASSPIPTAPTYEQYF. The CDR3, as DNA: TGTGCCAGCAGTCCAATACCGACAGCCCCGACCTACGAGCAGTACTTC. The chain recombines TRBV27 with TRBJ2-7; possibly TRBD1 for D (5 bases). The CDR3 totals 16 residues. Germline assignment: CDR1 MNHEY and CDR2 SMNVEV (reference sequence). The V gene lost 5 bases and the J gene lost 2 bases, with 19 bases spanning the gap.

CDR3 region: CASSEAQGLSVNTEAFF. The DNA of the CDR3 is TGTGCCAGCAGTGAAGCGCAGGGACTGTCGGTGAACACTGAAGCTTTCTTT. The rearrangement uses TRBV2 and TRBJ1-1; D perhaps matches TRBD1 (5 bases). The CDR3 runs to 17 residues. Germline CDR1 reads SNHLY; CDR2 reads FYNNEI. Between the trimmed V and J ends, which lost 0 bases and 0 bases, there was a span of 14 bases.